The subject of this entry is one T cell receptor beta chain. The antigen is unknown. This sample is drawn from a study of blood T cells in healthy people across ages. Study observations and caveats: Considered underestimates were the diversity estimates obtained from one million T cells. Among T cells, TCR beta diversity per million cells dropped roughly linearly as age rose.

The use of a sample-barcoded 5' primer and a J-beta primer mix characterized a second PCR of roughly 6 to 12 cycles. Each of the cDNA molecules was tagged by a template-switch adaptor with 12 random nucleotides. One entry per CDR3 protein results from TCRdb running MiXCR on the 5' RACE reads. The sample has approximately 810,000 distinct CDR3 sequences, approximately 35% seen once. Each sample had at least 6 million PBMCs isolated. The sample taken for sequencing was blood. This sequence originates from a man aged 18 to 30 in good health.

CDR3 loop: CASTKSAEFTDTQYF. The CDR3 nucleotides are TGTGCCAGCACCAAATCAGCGGAATTCACAGATACGCAGTATTTT. The chain carries TRBV6-2 or TRBV6-3 and TRBJ2-3, with a weak D call TRBD2 (5 bases). Looked up from germline, CDR1 is MNHEY and CDR2 is SVGEGT. V shed 7 bases and J shed 2 bases, with 16 bases lying between them. There are 15 residues in the CDR3.